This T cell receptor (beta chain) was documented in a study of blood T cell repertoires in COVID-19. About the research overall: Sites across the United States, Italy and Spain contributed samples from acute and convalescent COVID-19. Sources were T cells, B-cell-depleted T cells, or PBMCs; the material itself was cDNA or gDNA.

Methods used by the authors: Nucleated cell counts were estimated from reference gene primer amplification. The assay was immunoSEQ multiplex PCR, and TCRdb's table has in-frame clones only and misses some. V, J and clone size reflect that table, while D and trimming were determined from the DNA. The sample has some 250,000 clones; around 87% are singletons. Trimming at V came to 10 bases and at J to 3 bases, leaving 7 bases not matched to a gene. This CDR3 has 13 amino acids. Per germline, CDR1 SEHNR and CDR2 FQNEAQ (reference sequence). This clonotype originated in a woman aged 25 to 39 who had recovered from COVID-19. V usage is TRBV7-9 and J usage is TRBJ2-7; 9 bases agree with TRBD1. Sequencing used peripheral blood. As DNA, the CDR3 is TGTGCCATAGAGACAGGGGGGATCTACGAGCAGTACTTC. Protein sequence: CAIETGGIYEQYF.